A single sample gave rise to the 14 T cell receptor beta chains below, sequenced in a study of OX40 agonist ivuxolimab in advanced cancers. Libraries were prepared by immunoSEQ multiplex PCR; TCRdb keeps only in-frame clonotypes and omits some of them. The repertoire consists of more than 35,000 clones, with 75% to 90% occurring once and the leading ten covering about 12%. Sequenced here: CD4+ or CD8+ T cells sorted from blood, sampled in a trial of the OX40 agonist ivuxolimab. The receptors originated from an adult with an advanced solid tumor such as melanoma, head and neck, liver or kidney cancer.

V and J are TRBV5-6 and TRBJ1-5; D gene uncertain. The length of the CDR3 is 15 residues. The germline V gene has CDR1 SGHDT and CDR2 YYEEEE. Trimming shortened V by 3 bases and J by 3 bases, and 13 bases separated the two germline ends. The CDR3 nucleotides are TGTGCCAGCAGCTCAAAGTCATGGGACAATCAGCCCCAGCATTTT. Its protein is CASSSKSWDNQPQHF.

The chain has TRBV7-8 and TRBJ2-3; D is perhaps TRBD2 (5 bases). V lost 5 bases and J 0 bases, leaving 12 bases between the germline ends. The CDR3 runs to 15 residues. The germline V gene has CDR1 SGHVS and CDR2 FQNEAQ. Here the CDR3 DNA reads TGTGCCAGCAGCCCTATGCGGGCTAGCACAGATACGCAGTATTTT. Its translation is CASSPMRASTDTQYF. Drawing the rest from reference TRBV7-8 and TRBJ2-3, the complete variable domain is GAGVSQSPRYKVAKRGQDVALRCDPISGHVSLFWYQQALGQGPEFLTYFQNEAQLDKSGLPSDRFFAERPEGSVSTLKIQRTQQEDSAVYLCASSPMRASTDTQYFGPGTRLTVL.

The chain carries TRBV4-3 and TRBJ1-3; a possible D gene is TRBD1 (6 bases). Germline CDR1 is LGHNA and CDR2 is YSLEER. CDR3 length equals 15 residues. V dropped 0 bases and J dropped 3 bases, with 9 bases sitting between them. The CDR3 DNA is TGCGCCAGCAGCCAAGACACAGGGTTTGGAAACACCATATATTTT. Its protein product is CASSQDTGFGNTIYF.

The chain's CDR3 is CSARRSHEQFF. The CDR3 DNA follows: TGCAGTGCTAGAAGGAGTCATGAGCAGTTCTTC. The V and J genes are TRBV20-1 and TRBJ2-1; D remains unclear. CDR1 and CDR2 (germline): DFQATT, SNEGSKA (reference sequence). CDR3 length: 11 residues. Trimming cost V 2 bases and J 8 bases, with 7 bases left between them.

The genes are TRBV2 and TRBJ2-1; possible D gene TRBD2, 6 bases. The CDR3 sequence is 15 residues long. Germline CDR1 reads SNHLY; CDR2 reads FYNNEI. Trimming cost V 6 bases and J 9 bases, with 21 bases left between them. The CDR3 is CASSRRSRLEGEQFF. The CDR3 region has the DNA TGTGCCAGCAGCCGAAGGAGTCGACTAGAAGGTGAGCAGTTCTTC.

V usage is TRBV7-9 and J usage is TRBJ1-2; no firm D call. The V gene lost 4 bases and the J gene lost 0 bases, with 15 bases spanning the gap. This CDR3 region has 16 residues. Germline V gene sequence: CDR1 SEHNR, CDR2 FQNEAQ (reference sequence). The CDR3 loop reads CASSSNQRATNYGYTF. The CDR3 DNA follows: TGTGCCAGCAGCTCCAACCAACGGGCGACTAACTATGGCTACACCTTC.

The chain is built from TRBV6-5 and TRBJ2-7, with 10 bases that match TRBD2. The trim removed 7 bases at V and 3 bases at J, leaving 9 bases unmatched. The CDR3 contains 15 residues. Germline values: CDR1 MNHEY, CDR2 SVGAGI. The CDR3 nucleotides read TGTGCCAGCACCTTTAGCGGGGGGACCTTCTACGAGCAGTACTTC. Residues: CASTFSGGTFYEQYF.

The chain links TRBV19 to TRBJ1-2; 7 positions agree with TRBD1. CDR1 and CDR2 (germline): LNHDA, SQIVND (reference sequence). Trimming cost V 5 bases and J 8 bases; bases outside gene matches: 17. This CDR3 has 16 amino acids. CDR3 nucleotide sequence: TGTGCCAGTAGTCCCCGACAGGGAATAATCGGAAACGGCTACACCTTC. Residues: CASSPRQGIIGNGYTF.

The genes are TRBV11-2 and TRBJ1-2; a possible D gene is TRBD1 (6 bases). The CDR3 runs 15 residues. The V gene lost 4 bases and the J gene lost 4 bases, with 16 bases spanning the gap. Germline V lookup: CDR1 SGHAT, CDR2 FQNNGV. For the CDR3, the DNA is TGTGCCAGCAGCTCCGGACAGCCTGGGGCCTATGGCTACACCTTC. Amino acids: CASSSGQPGAYGYTF.

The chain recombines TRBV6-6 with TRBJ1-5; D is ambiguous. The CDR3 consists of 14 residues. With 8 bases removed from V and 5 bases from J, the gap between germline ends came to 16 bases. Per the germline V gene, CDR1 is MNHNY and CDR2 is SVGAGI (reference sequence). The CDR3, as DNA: TGTGCCAGCCGAGAGAGGGCGAGGGATCAGCCCCAGCATTTT. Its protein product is CASRERARDQPQHF.

The CDR3 loop reads CASSDRQVLNTGELFF. The CDR3, as DNA: TGCGCCAGCAGCGATCGACAGGTGCTGAACACCGGGGAGCTGTTTTTT. V gene TRBV5-1 combines with J gene TRBJ2-2; TRBD1 might be the D (6 bases). The germline V gene has CDR1 SGHRS and CDR2 YFSETQ. This CDR3 has 16 amino acids. V gave up 4 bases and J gave up 1 base, with 14 bases separating them.

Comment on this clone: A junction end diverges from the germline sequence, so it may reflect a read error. The CDR3 DNA reads TGTGTCAGCAGCTTCGAGGCGCGCCACTATGGCTACACCTTC. This gives the protein CVSSFEARHYGYTF. This chain joins TRBV11-2 and TRBJ1-2; D ambiguous. CDR1 and CDR2 (germline): SGHAT, FQNNGV. This CDR3 contains 14 residues.

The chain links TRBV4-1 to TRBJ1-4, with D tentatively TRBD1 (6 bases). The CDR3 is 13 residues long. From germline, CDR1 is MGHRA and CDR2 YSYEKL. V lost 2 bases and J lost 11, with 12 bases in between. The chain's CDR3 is CASSQTTGRKLFF. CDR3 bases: TGCGCCAGCAGCCAAACAACAGGGCGTAAACTGTTTTTT.

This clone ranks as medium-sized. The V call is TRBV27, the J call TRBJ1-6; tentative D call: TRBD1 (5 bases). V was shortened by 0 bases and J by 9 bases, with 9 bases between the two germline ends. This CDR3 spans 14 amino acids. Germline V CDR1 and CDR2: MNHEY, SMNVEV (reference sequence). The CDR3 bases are TGTGCCAGCAGTTTATCCCAGGGTAGTTCACCCCTCCACTTT. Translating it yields CASSLSQGSSPLHF.